The 12 T cell receptor beta chains listed next were all sequenced from one sample in a study of T cells in Graves' hyperthyroidism and ophthalmopathy. Template material for amplifying TCR beta CDR3 regions consisted of RNA transcripts. The HTBI set primed first-round TCR CDR3 RT-PCR. TCRdb recomputed calls from the multiplex PCR reads with MiXCR, one row per CDR3 protein. Of some 460,000 distinct CDR3 sequences in the sample, around a sixth were seen once. The sequenced material came from blood. The source of these receptors is a young woman with Graves' hyperthyroidism.

This clonotype was observed at least ten times. The rearrangement links TRBV5-1 to TRBJ2-7; no clear D. V lost 0 bases and J lost 4, with 11 bases in between. The CDR3 runs 14 residues. Germline CDR1 is SGHRS and CDR2 is YFSETQ. This CDR3 is CASSLEAGRYEQYF. As DNA, the CDR3 is TGCGCCAGCAGCTTGGAGGCAGGCAGATACGAGCAGTACTTC.

This clonotype was counted at least ten times. The rearrangement links TRBV3-1 to TRBJ2-3; D is possibly TRBD1 (5 bases). The V end was cut by 4 bases, the J end by 4 bases, with 9 bases between. This CDR3 contains 13 residues. CDR1 LGHDT and CDR2 YNNKEL come from the germline V gene (reference sequence). Here the CDR3 DNA reads TGTGCCAGCAGCCGGCAGGGTGCAGATACGCAGTATTTT. Protein sequence: CASSRQGADTQYF.

This clonotype turned up a few times. One end of the junction does not line up with germline, which may come from a read error. The chain recombines TRBV6-1 with TRBJ1-2; D is perhaps TRBD1 (5 bases). CDR3 length: 13 amino acids. Germline V gene data show CDR1 as MNHNS and CDR2 as SASEGT. CDR3: CASTPLGRLGCTF. DNA of the CDR3: TGTGCCAGTACCCCTCTGGGGCGATTAGGCTGCACCTTC.

This clonotype was detected many times. The chain recombines TRBV7-8 with TRBJ2-7; D uncertain. CDR3 length: 14 amino acids. CDR1 SGHVS and CDR2 FQNEAQ come from the germline V gene. V gave up 0 bases and J gave up 3 bases, with 9 bases separating them. CDR3 nucleotide sequence: TGTGCCAGCAGCTTAGCTTGGCTAGACTACGAGCAGTACTTC. This gives the protein CASSLAWLDYEQYF.

This clonotype has just one count. This sequence joins TRBV24-1 and TRBJ2-5; 9 bases align to TRBD2. The junction had 17 bases not matched to a gene; V was cut back by 5 bases and J by 5 bases. This CDR3 comprises 18 residues. CDR1 is KGHDR, CDR2 SFDVKD, per germline. This CDR3 is CATSAGFRGGGPDETQYF. The CDR3 DNA sequence: TGTGCCACCAGTGCGGGGTTTCGCGGGGGGGGACCCGATGAGACCCAGTACTTC.

V gene TRBV9 combines with J gene TRBJ2-7; D is undetermined. CDR1 and CDR2 from the germline V gene are SGDLS and YYNGEE. This CDR3 contains 13 residues. V was shortened by 7 bases and J by 3 bases, with 14 bases between the two germline ends. The DNA of the CDR3 is TGTGCCAGCTCGGCAAACCAAAACTACGAGCAGTACTTC. This translates into CASSANQNYEQYF.

This clonotype was seen many times. The chain combines TRBV7-2 with TRBJ2-7; tentatively, D is TRBD1 or TRBD2 (5 bases each). This CDR3 comprises 15 residues. CDR1 is SGHTA, CDR2 FQGNSA, per germline. Trimming took off 5 bases at V and 2 bases at J, with 16 bases between the two ends. CDR3 sequence reads: CASSLAGAKTYEQYF. CDR3 sequence (DNA): TGTGCCAGCAGCCTGGCCGGGGCTAAAACCTACGAGCAGTACTTC.

The V call is TRBV19, the J call TRBJ1-1, with D perhaps TRBD1 (6 bases). Germline V gene data show CDR1 as LNHDA and CDR2 as SQIVND (reference sequence). The CDR3 totals 15 residues. V was trimmed by 4 bases and J by 3 bases, leaving 15 bases between them. For the CDR3, the DNA is TGTGCCAGTAGTAAGATCTTGGACAGTTACACTGAAGCTTTCTTT. Amino acids: CASSKILDSYTEAFF.

V gene TRBV3-1 combines with J gene TRBJ2-5; 11 positions agree with TRBD2. The CDR3 is 18 residues long. V was clipped by 5 bases and J by 2 bases; unmatched bases: 13. In germline, CDR1 is LGHDT, CDR2 YNNKEL (reference sequence). Written as DNA, the CDR3 is TGTGCCAGCAGCTCGTCTACTAGCGGGGGACGTGGGCAAGAGACCCAGTACTTC. Translation: CASSSSTSGGRGQETQYF.

This clonotype was counted many times. The chain is built from TRBV14 and TRBJ2-5, with a tentative D call TRBD2 (6 bases). CDR1 is SGHDN and CDR2 is FVKESK in the germline V gene. V dropped 4 bases and J dropped 7 bases, with 10 bases sitting between them. The CDR3 covers 12 residues. CDR3 region: CASSPSGRTQYF. The CDR3 bases are TGTGCCAGCAGCCCCTCCGGGAGGACCCAGTACTTC.

This clonotype came up a few times. The V and J genes are TRBV9 and TRBJ2-1; D is possibly TRBD1 or TRBD2 (5 bases each). The CDR3 is 21 residues long. V lost 3 bases, J lost 4 bases, and 32 bases lay in between. Germline lookup yields CDR1 SGDLS and CDR2 YYNGEE. The CDR3: CASSAAGDGVTFLGPYNEQFF. The CDR3 DNA sequence: TGTGCCAGCAGCGCCGCTGGGGACGGAGTCACCTTCCTAGGCCCTTACAATGAGCAGTTCTTC.

In its sample, this clonotype was seen many times. The V gene is TRBV29-1, the J gene TRBJ2-1, with TRBD1 matching over 10 bases. The CDR3 is 14 residues long. Germline V gene sequence: CDR1 SQVTM, CDR2 ANQGSEA. After removal of 5 bases from V and 6 bases from J, the junction contained 7 bases not matched to a gene. This CDR3 reads CSVRGGTGVNEQFF. CDR3 sequence (DNA): TGCAGCGTTCGGGGGGGGACAGGGGTCAATGAGCAGTTCTTC.